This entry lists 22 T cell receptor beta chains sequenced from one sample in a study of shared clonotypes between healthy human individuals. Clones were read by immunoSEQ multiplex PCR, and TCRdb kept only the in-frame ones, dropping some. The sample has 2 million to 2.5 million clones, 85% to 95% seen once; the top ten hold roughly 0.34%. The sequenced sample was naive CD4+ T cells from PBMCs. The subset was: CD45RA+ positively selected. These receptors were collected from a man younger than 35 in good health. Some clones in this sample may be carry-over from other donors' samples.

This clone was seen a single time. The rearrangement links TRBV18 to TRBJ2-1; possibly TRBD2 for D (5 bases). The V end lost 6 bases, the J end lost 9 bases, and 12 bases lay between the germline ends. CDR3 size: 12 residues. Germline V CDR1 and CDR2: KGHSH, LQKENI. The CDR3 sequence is CASSTPGGEQFF. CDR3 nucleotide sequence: TGTGCCAGCTCCACCCCTGGAGGTGAGCAGTTCTTC.

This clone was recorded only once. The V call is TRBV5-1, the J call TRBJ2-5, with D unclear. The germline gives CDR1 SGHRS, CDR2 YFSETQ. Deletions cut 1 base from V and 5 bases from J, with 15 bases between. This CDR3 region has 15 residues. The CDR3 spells CASSLTSGPAETQYF. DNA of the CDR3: TGCGCCAGCAGCTTGACTTCCGGGCCGGCGGAGACCCAGTACTTC.

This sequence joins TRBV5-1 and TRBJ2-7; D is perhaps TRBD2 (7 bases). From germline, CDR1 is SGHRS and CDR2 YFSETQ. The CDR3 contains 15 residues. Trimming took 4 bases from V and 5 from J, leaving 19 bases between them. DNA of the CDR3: TGCGCCAGCAGCGTAGGAGGGGGGGGTGCCCACGAGCAGTACTTC. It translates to CASSVGGGGAHEQYF.

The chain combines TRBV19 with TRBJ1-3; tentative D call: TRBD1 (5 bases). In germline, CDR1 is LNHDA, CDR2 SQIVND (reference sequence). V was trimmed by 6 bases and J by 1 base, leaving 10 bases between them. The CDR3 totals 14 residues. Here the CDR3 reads CASSQGASGNTIYF. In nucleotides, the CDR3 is TGTGCCAGTAGCCAAGGGGCGTCTGGAAACACCATATATTTT.

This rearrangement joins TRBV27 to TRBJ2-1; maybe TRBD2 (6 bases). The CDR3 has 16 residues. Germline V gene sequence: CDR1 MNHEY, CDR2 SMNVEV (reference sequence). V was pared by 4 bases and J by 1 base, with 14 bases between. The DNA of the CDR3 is TGTGCCAGCAGTTCTAGGAGGGCCGATTCCTACAATGAGCAGTTCTTC. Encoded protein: CASSSRRADSYNEQFF.

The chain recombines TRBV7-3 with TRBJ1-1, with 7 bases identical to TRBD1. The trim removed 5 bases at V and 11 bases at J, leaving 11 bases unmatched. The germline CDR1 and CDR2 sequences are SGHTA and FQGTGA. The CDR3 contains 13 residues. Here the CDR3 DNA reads TGTGCCAGCAGCATCCGACAGGGAGTGACGGCTTTCTTT. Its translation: CASSIRQGVTAFF.

The CDR3 protein is CASSLFYGYGYTF. CDR3 sequence (DNA): TGTGCCAGCAGCTTGTTCTACGGCTATGGCTACACCTTC. The chain links TRBV5-6 to TRBJ1-2, with no clear D. Germline V gene data show CDR1 as SGHDT and CDR2 as YYEEEE. The CDR3 is made up of 13 amino acids. Trimming pared 1 base from V and 4 bases from J, leaving 8 bases between. The variable domain in full, with the rest retrieved from reference TRBV5-6 and TRBJ1-2, is DAGVTQSPTHLIKTRGQQVTLRCSPKSGHDTVSWYQQALGQGPQFIFQYYEEEERQRGNFPDRFSGHQFPNYSSELNVNALLLGDSALYLCASSLFYGYGYTFGSGTRLTVV.

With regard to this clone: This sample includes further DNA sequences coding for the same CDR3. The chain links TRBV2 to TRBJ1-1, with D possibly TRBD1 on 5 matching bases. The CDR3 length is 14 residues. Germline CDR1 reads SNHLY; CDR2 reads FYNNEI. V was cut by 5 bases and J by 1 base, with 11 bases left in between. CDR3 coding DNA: TGTGCCAGCAGTCCCCGGGGGGGGAACACTGAAGCTTTCTTT. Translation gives CASSPRGGNTEAFF.

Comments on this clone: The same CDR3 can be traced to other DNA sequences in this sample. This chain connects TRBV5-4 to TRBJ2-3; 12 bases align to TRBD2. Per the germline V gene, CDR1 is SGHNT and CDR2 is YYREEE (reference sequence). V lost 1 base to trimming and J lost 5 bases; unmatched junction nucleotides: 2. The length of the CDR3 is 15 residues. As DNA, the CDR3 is TGTGCCAGCAGCTTGAGACTAGCGGGAGAAGATACGCAGTATTTT. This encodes CASSLRLAGEDTQYF.

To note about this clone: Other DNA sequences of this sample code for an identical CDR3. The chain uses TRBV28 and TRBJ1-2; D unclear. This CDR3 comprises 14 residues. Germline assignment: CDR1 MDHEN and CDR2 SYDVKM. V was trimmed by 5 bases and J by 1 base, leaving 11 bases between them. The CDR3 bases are TGTGCCAGCAGTCCCCCGGGTCGTAACTATGGCTACACCTTC. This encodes CASSPPGRNYGYTF.

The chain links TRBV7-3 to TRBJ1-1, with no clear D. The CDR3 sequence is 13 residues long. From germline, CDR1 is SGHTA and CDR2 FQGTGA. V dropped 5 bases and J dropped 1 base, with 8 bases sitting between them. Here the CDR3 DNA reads TGTGCCAGCAGCCCTAACAGGAACACTGAAGCTTTCTTT. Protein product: CASSPNRNTEAFF.

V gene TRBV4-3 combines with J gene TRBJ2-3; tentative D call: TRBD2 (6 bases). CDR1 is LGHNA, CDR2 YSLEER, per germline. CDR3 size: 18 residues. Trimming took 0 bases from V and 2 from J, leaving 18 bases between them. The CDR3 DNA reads TGCGCCAGCAGCCAAGATCTCTGGGAGCGGGCCCTCACAGATACGCAGTATTTT. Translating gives CASSQDLWERALTDTQYF.

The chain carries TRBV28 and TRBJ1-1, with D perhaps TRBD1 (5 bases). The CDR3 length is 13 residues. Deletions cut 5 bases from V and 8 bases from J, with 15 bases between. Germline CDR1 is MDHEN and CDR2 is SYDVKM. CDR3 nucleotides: TGTGCCAGCAGTGGCAGGGTGCCCCTCGAAGCTTTCTTT. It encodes CASSGRVPLEAFF.

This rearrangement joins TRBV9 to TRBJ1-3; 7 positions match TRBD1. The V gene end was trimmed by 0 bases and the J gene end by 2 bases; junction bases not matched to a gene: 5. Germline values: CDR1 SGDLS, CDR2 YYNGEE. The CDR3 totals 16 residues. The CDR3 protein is CASSVVPGGTGNTIYF. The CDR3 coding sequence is TGTGCCAGCAGCGTAGTGCCAGGGGGAACTGGAAACACCATATATTTT.

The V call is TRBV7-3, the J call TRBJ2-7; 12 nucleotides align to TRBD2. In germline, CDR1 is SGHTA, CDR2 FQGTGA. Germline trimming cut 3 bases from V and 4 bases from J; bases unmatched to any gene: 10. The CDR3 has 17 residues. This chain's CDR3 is CASSLVPLAGGLYEQYF. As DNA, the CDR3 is TGTGCCAGCAGCTTGGTCCCACTAGCGGGGGGTTTATACGAGCAGTACTTC.

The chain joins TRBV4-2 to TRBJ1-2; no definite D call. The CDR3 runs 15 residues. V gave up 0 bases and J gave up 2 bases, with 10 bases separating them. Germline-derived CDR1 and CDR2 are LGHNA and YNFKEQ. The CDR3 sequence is CASSQDPGKNYGYTF. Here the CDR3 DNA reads TGTGCCAGCAGCCAAGATCCGGGGAAAAACTATGGCTACACCTTC.

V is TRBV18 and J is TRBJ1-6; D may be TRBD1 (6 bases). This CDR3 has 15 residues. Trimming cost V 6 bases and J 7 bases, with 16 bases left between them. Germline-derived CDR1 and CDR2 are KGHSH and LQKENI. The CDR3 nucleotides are TGTGCCAGCTCCCGACAGGACTCCTGGAATTCACCCCTCCACTTT. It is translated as CASSRQDSWNSPLHF.

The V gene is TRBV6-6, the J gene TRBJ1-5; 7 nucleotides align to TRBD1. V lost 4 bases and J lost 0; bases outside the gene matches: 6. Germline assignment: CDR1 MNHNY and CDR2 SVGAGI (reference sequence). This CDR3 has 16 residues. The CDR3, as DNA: TGTGCCAGCAGTTCAGCCAACAGGGGTAGCAATCAGCCCCAGCATTTT. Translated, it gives CASSSANRGSNQPQHF.

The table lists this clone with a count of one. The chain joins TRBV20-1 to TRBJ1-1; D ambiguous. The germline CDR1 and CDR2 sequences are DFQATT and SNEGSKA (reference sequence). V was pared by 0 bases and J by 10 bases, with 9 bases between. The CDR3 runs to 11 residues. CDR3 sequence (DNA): TGCAGTGCTAGAGATCGAGGGCGAGCTTTCTTT. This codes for CSARDRGRAFF.

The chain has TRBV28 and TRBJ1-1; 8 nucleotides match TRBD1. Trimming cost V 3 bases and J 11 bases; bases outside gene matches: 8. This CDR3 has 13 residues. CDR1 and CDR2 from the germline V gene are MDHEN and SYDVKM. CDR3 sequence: CASSLRTGTSAFF. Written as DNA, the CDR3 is TGTGCCAGCAGTTTGAGGACAGGGACAAGCGCTTTCTTT.

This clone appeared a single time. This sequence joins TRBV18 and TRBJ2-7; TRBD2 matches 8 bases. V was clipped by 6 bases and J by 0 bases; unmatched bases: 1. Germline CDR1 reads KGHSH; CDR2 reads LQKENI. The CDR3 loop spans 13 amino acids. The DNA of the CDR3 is TGTGCCAGCTCCGGGGGGGTCTCCTACGAGCAGTACTTC. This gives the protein CASSGGVSYEQYF.

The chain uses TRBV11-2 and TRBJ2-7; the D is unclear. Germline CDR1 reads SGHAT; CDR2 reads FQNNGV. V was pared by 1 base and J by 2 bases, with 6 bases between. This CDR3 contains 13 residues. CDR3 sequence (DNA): TGTGCCAGCAGCTTAGTGGGTACCTACGAGCAGTACTTC. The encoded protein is CASSLVGTYEQYF.